The clone carrying this T cell receptor (beta chain) has only a few counts. TCRdb ran MiXCR on the RT-PCR reads and lists one entry per CDR3 protein. The table records roughly 670,000 distinct CDR3 sequences, around 15% of them present only once. This entry belongs to a study of response to subunit inactivated influenza vaccine. Sample: PBMCs from blood, taken 14 to 15 days before vaccination. The source is a man in his forties or fifties who received an inactivated influenza vaccine.

The DNA for the CDR3 is TGTGCCAGCAGCCATTCGACCGGAAGGAGCATTCAGTACTTC. Amino acid sequence: CASSHSTGRSIQYF. This chain connects TRBV14 to TRBJ2-4; D unresolved. In germline, CDR1 is SGHDN, CDR2 FVKESK. The CDR3 length is 14 residues. V shed 3 bases and J shed 9 bases, with 15 bases lying between them.